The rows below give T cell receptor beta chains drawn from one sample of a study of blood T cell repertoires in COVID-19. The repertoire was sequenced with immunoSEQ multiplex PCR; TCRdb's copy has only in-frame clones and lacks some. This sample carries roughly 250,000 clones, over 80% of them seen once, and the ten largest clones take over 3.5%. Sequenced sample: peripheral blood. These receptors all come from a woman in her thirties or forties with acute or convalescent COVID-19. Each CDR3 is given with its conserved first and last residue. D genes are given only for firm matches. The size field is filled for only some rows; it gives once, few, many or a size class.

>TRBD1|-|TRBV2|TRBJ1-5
CASRLGQGEPQHF
TGTGCCAGCAGATTGGGACAGGGGGAGCCCCAGCATTTT
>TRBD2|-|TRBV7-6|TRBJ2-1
CASSQTSGIIEQFF
TGTGCCAGCAGCCAGACTAGCGGGATAATCGAGCAGTTCTTC
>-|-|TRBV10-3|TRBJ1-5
CAISESISTGLGNQPQHF
TGTGCCATCAGTGAGTCAATCAGTACAGGGTTAGGCAATCAGCCCCAGCATTTT
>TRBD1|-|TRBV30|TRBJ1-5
CAWTDRVSQPQHF
TGTGCCTGGACCGACAGGGTGAGTCAGCCCCAGCATTTT
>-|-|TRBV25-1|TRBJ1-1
CASSEGGVDTEAFF
TGTGCCAGCAGTGAAGGGGGGGTAGACACTGAAGCTTTCTTT
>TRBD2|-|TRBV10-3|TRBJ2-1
CAISIAGGLYNEQFF
TGTGCCATCAGTATAGCGGGGGGCCTCTACAATGAGCAGTTCTTC
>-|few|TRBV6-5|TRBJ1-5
CASSLLPGSNQPQHF
TGTGCCTCCTCCTTGTTGCCCGGGAGCAATCAGCCCCAGCATTTT
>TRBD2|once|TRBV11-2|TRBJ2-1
CASSSLTGTSFHEQFF
TGTGCCAGCAGCTCCCTAACCGGGACTAGCTTCCATGAGCAGTTCTTC
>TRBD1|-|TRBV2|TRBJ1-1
CASIRQGAPTEAFF
TGTGCCAGCATTCGACAGGGGGCCCCCACTGAAGCTTTCTTT
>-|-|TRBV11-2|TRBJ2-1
CASSLVLPSSYNEQFF
TGTGCCAGCAGCTTAGTCCTTCCGAGCTCCTACAATGAGCAGTTCTTC
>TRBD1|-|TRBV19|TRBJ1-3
CASSTQGTGGSSDGNTIYF
TGTGCCAGTAGCACTCAGGGGACAGGGGGTTCGAGCGATGGAAACACCATATATTTT
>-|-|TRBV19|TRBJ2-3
CASSIGTDTQYF
TGTGCCAGTAGTATCGGGACAGATACGCAGTATTTT
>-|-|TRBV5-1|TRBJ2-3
CASSLGAGALTDTQYF
TGCGCCAGCAGCTTGGGGGCGGGGGCCCTCACAGATACGCAGTATTTT
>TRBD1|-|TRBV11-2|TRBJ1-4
CASSLDRGPGEKLFF
TGTGCCAGCAGCTTAGACAGGGGGCCTGGTGAAAAACTGTTTTTT